The 25 T cell receptor beta chains below come from one sample, sequenced in a study of CD8 T cells in Susac syndrome. RNA amounts of roughly 0.45 to 1 ug underwent reverse transcription with random hexamers. From the immunoSEQ multiplex PCR reads, TCRdb called clonotypes with MiXCR, one entry per CDR3 protein. The data hold 70,000 to 100,000 distinct CDR3 sequences, with about 96% observed a single time. Source material: CD8+ T cells from PBMCs. These receptors came from a human donor with Susac syndrome.

V is TRBV7-3 and J is TRBJ2-1, with D hard to call. The CDR3 runs 13 residues. Trimming took 5 bases from V and 5 from J, leaving 10 bases between them. CDR1 and CDR2 (germline): SGHTA, FQGTGA. CDR3 sequence reads: CASSQSPNNEQFF. CDR3 sequence (DNA): TGTGCCAGCAGCCAATCCCCCAACAATGAGCAGTTCTTC.

The rearrangement uses TRBV20-1 and TRBJ2-1, with a weak D call TRBD2 (6 bases). Trimming removed 7 bases from V and 3 bases from J, with 16 bases in between. The germline gives CDR1 DFQATT, CDR2 SNEGSKA (reference sequence). This CDR3 comprises 14 residues. The CDR3 is CSVLKGTDYNEQFF. The CDR3 region has the DNA TGCAGTGTTCTAAAGGGGACTGACTACAATGAGCAGTTCTTC.

The V gene is TRBV20-1, the J gene TRBJ2-7; D possibly uses TRBD1 or TRBD2 (5 bases each). The CDR3 extends over 15 amino acids. The V end lost 0 bases, the J end lost 3 bases, and 15 bases lay between the germline ends. The germline V gene has CDR1 DFQATT and CDR2 SNEGSKA (reference sequence). The CDR3 bases are TGCAGTGCTAGAGATGGGACCCAGCTACGCTACGAGCAGTACTTC. Amino acid sequence: CSARDGTQLRYEQYF.

The chain uses TRBV19 and TRBJ2-1; 8 bases match TRBD2. The V gene's germline CDR1 is LNHDA and CDR2 SQIVND (reference sequence). The junction had 6 bases not matched to a gene; V was cut back by 1 base and J by 4 bases. The CDR3 extends over 16 amino acids. In DNA, the CDR3 is TGTGCCAGTAGTATAGGGGTTAGCGGGGTATACAATGAGCAGTTCTTC. Its translation is CASSIGVSGVYNEQFF.

The chain is built from TRBV4-1 and TRBJ2-7, with no clear D. Trimming left V 0 bases short and J 2 bases short, with 5 bases between. The germline V gene has CDR1 MGHRA and CDR2 YSYEKL. The length of the CDR3 is 13 residues. As DNA, the CDR3 is TGCGCCAGCAGCCAAGACAGCACCTACGAGCAGTACGTC. The encoded protein is CASSQDSTYEQYV.

The chain couples TRBV24-1 to TRBJ2-1, with D unresolved. The CDR3 is 13 amino acids. Germline-derived CDR1 and CDR2 are KGHDR and SFDVKD. Between the trimmed V and J ends, which lost 0 bases and 9 bases, there was a span of 8 bases. The CDR3 DNA sequence: TGTGCCACCAGTGATTTGTGGCAGACTGAGCAGTTCTTC. Translated: CATSDLWQTEQFF.

The chain combines TRBV20-1 with TRBJ1-4, with D tentatively TRBD1 (5 bases). V was clipped by 3 bases and J by 3 bases, with 20 bases between them. In germline, CDR1 is DFQATT, CDR2 SNEGSKA (reference sequence). CDR3 length equals 17 residues. The CDR3 sequence is CSASWWRDREPNEKLFF. In DNA, the CDR3 is TGCAGTGCTAGCTGGTGGAGGGACCGCGAACCTAATGAAAAACTGTTTTTT.

This clonotype showed up just once. The gene calls are TRBV15 and TRBJ2-7, with a possible D match to TRBD2 (5 bases). The germline V gene has CDR1 LNHNV and CDR2 YYDKDF (reference sequence). Trimming cost V 3 bases and J 3 bases, with 15 bases left between them. The CDR3 extends over 15 amino acids. The CDR3 loop is CATSRDSGSGYEQYF. The CDR3 DNA sequence: TGTGCCACCAGCAGGGACTCGGGGTCCGGCTACGAGCAGTACTTC.

This chain joins TRBV6-6 and TRBJ2-4; 8 bases align to TRBD1. Trimming took 7 bases from V and 6 from J; bases not matched to a gene: 5. Germline CDR1 is MNHNY and CDR2 is SVGAGI (reference sequence). The CDR3 spans 13 residues. CDR3 protein: CASTRTGTNIQYF. Here the CDR3 DNA reads TGTGCCAGCACCCGGACAGGGACAAACATTCAGTACTTC.

This clonotype was counted a single time. V gene TRBV27 combines with J gene TRBJ2-1; D assignment may be TRBD1 or TRBD2 (10 bases each). Germline V gene data show CDR1 as MNHEY and CDR2 as SMNVEV (reference sequence). V was clipped by 3 bases and J by 6 bases, with 36 bases between them. This CDR3 is 22 amino acids long. CDR3 DNA sequence: TGTGCCAGCAGTTTTCGGGACCCATGGGACAGGGGTGGACTAGCGGAGGCCAATGAGCAGTTCTTC. Translation: CASSFRDPWDRGGLAEANEQFF.

The CDR3 DNA sequence: TGTGCCAGCAGTGTTACGGGGGATCGGGAGCAGTACTTC. It yields the protein CASSVTGDREQYF. The rearrangement links TRBV12-3 or TRBV12-4 to TRBJ2-7; a weak D match, TRBD2 (6 bases). The V end lost 5 bases, the J end lost 7 bases, and 15 bases lay between the germline ends. This CDR3 is built from 13 residues.

The chain employs TRBV29-1 and TRBJ2-2; possible D gene TRBD1, 6 bases. The V and J ends lost 6 bases and 0 bases respectively, with 11 bases between them. The germline gives CDR1 SQVTM, CDR2 ANQGSEA. The CDR3 has 14 residues. This chain's CDR3 is CSVPQGPNTGELFF. The CDR3, as DNA: TGCAGCGTCCCACAGGGACCGAACACCGGGGAGCTGTTTTTT.

This clonotype has more than one count but fewer than ten. The genes are TRBV24-1 and TRBJ2-7, with TRBD1 identical over 9 bases. V lost 5 bases to trimming and J lost 7 bases; unmatched junction nucleotides: 8. CDR3 length: 14 residues. CDR1 KGHDR and CDR2 SFDVKD come from the germline V gene. CDR3 nucleotides: TGTGCCACCAGTGCCGGACAGGGGTTGGGGGAGCAGTACTTC. Translation gives CATSAGQGLGEQYF.

The chain recombines TRBV7-9 with TRBJ2-7; the D gene is possibly TRBD2 (5 bases). Trimming stripped 8 bases from V and 5 bases from J, with 10 bases between. CDR1 SEHNR and CDR2 FQNEAQ come from the germline V gene (reference sequence). The CDR3 totals 11 residues. The DNA for the CDR3 is TGTGCCAGCGGGGAGATACACGAGCAGTACTTC. Amino acid sequence: CASGEIHEQYF.

The chain uses TRBV25-1 and TRBJ2-5, with D possibly being TRBD1 or TRBD2 (6 bases each). The V and J ends lost 7 bases and 5 bases respectively, with 14 bases between them. Germline loops: CDR1 MGHDK, CDR2 SYGVNS. This CDR3 has 13 residues. The CDR3 protein is CASTGGGMETQYF. The CDR3 bases are TGTGCCAGCACCGGAGGGGGTATGGAGACCCAGTACTTC.

The V call is TRBV7-9, the J call TRBJ2-3, with D perhaps matching TRBD2 (5 bases). The CDR3 extends over 14 amino acids. From germline, CDR1 is SEHNR and CDR2 FQNEAQ (reference sequence). Trimming left V 5 bases short and J 4 bases short, with 13 bases between. Here the CDR3 DNA reads TGTGCCAGCAGCCCCCTGGGTAGCGCAGATACGCAGTATTTT. Its translation is CASSPLGSADTQYF.

This clonotype was observed once. The chain employs TRBV13 and TRBJ2-7, with D uncertain. The V and J ends lost 0 bases and 7 bases respectively, with 19 bases between them. Germline assignment: CDR1 PRHDT and CDR2 FYEKMQ (reference sequence). The CDR3 covers 16 residues. This CDR3 is CASSLGGSPFYWEQYV. DNA for the CDR3: TGTGCCAGCAGCTTAGGGGGGTCCCCTTTCTATTGGGAGCAGTACGTC.

This chain connects TRBV27 to TRBJ1-2; 10 bases line up with TRBD1. V shed 7 bases, J shed 6 bases, and the junction held 8 bases outside the gene matches. The CDR3 loop spans 14 amino acids. The V gene's germline CDR1 is MNHEY and CDR2 SMNVEV (reference sequence). As DNA, the CDR3 is TGTGCCAGCAAGGGACAGGGGTGGGTTCATGGCTACACCTTC. As protein: CASKGQGWVHGYTF.

The chain uses TRBV21-1 and TRBJ2-4; the listed D gene, TRBD1, was not tested against the DNA. TRBV21-1 represents a pseudogene. The CDR3 spans 15 residues. CDR3 residues: CASSKGGDRADIQYF. CDR3 nucleotides: TGTGCCAGCAGCAAAGGGGGGGACAGGGCGGACATTCAGTACTTC.

V is TRBV29-1 and J is TRBJ1-1, with D possibly matching TRBD1 (5 bases). The V end was cut by 8 bases, the J end by 7 bases, with 14 bases between. The CDR3 totals 11 residues. The germline V gene has CDR1 SQVTM and CDR2 ANQGSEA. The CDR3 region is CSYSWGVEAFF. The DNA for the CDR3 is TGCAGCTATTCCTGGGGGGTTGAAGCTTTCTTT.

V and J are TRBV13 and TRBJ2-1; D is unresolved. Germline CDR1 reads PRHDT; CDR2 reads FYEKMQ (reference sequence). Trimming stripped 0 bases from V and 6 bases from J, with 6 bases between. The CDR3 totals 13 residues. CDR3: CASSLGTLNEQFF. Here the CDR3 DNA reads TGTGCCAGCAGCTTAGGGACCCTCAATGAGCAGTTCTTC. The entire variable domain, with the rest obtained from reference TRBV13 and TRBJ2-1, is as follows: AAGVIQSPRHLIKEKRETATLKCYPIPRHDTVYWYQQGPGQDPQFLISFYEKMQSDKGSIPDRFSAQQFSDYHSELNMSSLELGDSALYFCASSLGTLNEQFFGPGTRLTVL.

The chain combines TRBV27 with TRBJ2-5; possibly TRBD2 for D (5 bases). Trimming removed 4 bases at V and 0 bases at J, with 9 bases between. This CDR3 region has 14 residues. The germline V gene encodes CDR1 MNHEY and CDR2 SMNVEV (reference sequence). CDR3 coding DNA: TGTGCCAGCAGTTGGACTGAAAACCAAGAGACCCAGTACTTC. It translates to CASSWTENQETQYF.

The rearrangement uses TRBV29-1 and TRBJ2-5; possibly TRBD1 for D (5 bases). The V gene lost 1 base and the J gene lost 2 bases, with 14 bases spanning the gap. This CDR3 comprises 15 residues. Per the germline V gene, CDR1 is SQVTM and CDR2 is ANQGSEA. The CDR3 DNA sequence: TGCAGCGTTGAAGGGATAGGCAGGGTACAAGAGACCCAGTACTTC. Amino acids: CSVEGIGRVQETQYF.

V gene TRBV7-9 combines with J gene TRBJ1-1; maybe TRBD1 (6 bases). This CDR3 is built from 14 residues. Deletions cut 2 bases from V and 2 bases from J, with 9 bases between. Germline V gene lookup returns CDR1 SEHNR and CDR2 FQNEAQ (reference sequence). The chain's CDR3 is CASSLPGQNTEAFF. The CDR3 nucleotides are TGTGCCAGCAGCTTACCGGGACAAAACACTGAAGCTTTCTTT.

V and J are TRBV3-1 and TRBJ2-1; 8 positions agree with TRBD2. V gave up 4 bases and J gave up 0 bases; unmatched junction bases: 8. Germline V gene lookup returns CDR1 LGHDT and CDR2 YNNKEL (reference sequence). The CDR3 spans 17 residues. The chain's CDR3 is CASSPRSGSPSYNEQFF. The CDR3 region has the DNA TGTGCCAGCAGCCCCCGAAGCGGGAGTCCCTCCTACAATGAGCAGTTCTTC.